A selection of T cell receptor beta chains follows, all from one sample in a study of naive and memory T cell subsets. One entry per CDR3 protein, called by TCRdb with MiXCR from the UMI-ligation and nested PCR reads. Of approximately 140,000 distinct CDR3 sequences listed, 22% are singletons. Sample: naive CD4+ T cells from blood. The receptors originated from a human donor in good health. Both conserved end residues are part of each CDR3. A D gene is named only where the DNA matches it firmly. Clone sizes are given selectively: once, few, many, or a class where the clone is expanded.

size	V	D	CDR3
NA	TRBV12-3/TRBV12-4	NA	CASIRNSGNTIYF
NA	TRBV27	TRBD1	CASSLFSGTGTGGSYNSPLHF
few	TRBV20-1	NA	CSTGVPGIQETQYF
NA	TRBV5-1	TRBD1	CASSSSGQPYGTDTQYF
NA	TRBV28	NA	CASSLRLYNEQFF
few	TRBV12-3/TRBV12-4	TRBD1	CASSLNVGQGSTGELFF
few	TRBV7-3	TRBD1	CASSLTGEDQETQYF
many	TRBV12-3/TRBV12-4	NA	CASTEGFHEQYF
NA	TRBV28	TRBD2	CASSSWASGSYEQYF
few	TRBV28	NA	CASSRRTGPVLPEAFF
NA	TRBV6-5	NA	CASKASGGWDYGYTF
NA	TRBV9	NA	CASSVEGRSDVAKNIQYF
many	TRBV20-1	TRBD2	CSARGVAGRVGETQYF
NA	TRBV5-1	NA	CASSTRGAAGANVLTF
few	TRBV9	NA	CASSVVGSTGELFF
NA	TRBV3-1	NA	CASSHGASRGNF
few	TRBV6-5	NA	CASRLLVSETQYF
NA	TRBV6-1	NA	CASSFGHTDTQDF
NA	TRBV28	TRBD1	CASRTGQGGPYEQYF
NA	TRBV6-6	TRBD1	CASKGRGQGGTDTQYF
many	TRBV7-6	TRBD2	CASSFWAGGLAGSRSETQYF
few	TRBV7-9	TRBD2	CASSSGPLAGGPSETQYF
NA	TRBV4-1	NA	CASSQDRGRRPYEQYF
many	TRBV5-1	TRBD2	CASSLVAGSSYNEQFF
many	TRBV20-1	NA	CSASVYNEQFF
NA	TRBV20-1	NA	CSARVWGRETQYF
NA	TRBV18	NA	CASSPAGVQNTEAFF
few	TRBV6-5	TRBD1	CASKPDRDNEQFF
NA	TRBV7-9	TRBD2	CASSLSSSGSYEQYF
NA	TRBV6-1	TRBD1	CASSVYRGEAFF
few	TRBV28	TRBD1	CASRRNRGWAGELFF
few	TRBV4-3	TRBD2	CASSQVAILAGGTPYNEQFF
NA	TRBV9	NA	CASSGHQGGSYNEQFF
few	TRBV28	TRBD2	CANKRAGGPSNEQFF
NA	TRBV14	TRBD2	CASSQRPGTSGNTYEQYF